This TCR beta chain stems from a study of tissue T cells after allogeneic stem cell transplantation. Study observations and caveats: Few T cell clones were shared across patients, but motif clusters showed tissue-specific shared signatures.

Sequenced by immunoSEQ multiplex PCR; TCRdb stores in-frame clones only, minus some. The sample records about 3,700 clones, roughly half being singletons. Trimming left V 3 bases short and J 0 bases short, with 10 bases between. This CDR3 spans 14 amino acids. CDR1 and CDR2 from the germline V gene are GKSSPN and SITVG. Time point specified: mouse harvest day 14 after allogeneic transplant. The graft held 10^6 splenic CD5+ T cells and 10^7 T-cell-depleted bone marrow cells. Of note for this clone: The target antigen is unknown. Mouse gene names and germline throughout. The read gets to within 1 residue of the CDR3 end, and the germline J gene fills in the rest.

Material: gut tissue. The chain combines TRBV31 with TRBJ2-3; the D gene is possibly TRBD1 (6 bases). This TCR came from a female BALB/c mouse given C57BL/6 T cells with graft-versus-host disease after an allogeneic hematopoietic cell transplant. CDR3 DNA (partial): TGTGCCTGGAGGCCGGGACAAAGTGCAGAAACGCTGTAT. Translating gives CAWRPGQSAETLY. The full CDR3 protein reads CAWRPGQSAETLYF. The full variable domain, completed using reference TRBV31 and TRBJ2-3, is AQTIHQWPVAEIKAVGSPLSLGCTIKGKSSPNLYWYWQATGGTLQQLFYSITVGQVESVVQLNLSASRPKDDQFILSTEKLLLSHSGFYLCAWRPGQSAETLYFGSGTRLTVL.